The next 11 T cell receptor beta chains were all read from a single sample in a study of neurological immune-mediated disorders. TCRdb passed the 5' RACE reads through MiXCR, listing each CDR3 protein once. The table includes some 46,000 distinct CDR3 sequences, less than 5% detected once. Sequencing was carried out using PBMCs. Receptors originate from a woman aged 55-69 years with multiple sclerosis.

CDR3 coding DNA: TGTGCCAGCAGCACGGTCACCGGGACGCAGTATTTT. Translation gives CASSTVTGTQYF. This chain links TRBV7-9 with TRBJ2-3; D gene unclear. Looked up from germline, CDR1 is SEHNR and CDR2 is FQNEAQ (reference sequence). V lost 5 bases, J lost 9 bases, and 12 bases lay in between. This CDR3 region has 12 residues. Full variable domain (missing parts from reference TRBV7-9 and TRBJ2-3): DTGVSQNPRHKITKRGQNVTFRCDPISEHNRLYWYRQTLGQGPEFLTYFQNEAQLEKSRLLSDRFSAERPKGSFSTLEIQRTEQGDSAMYLCASSTVTGTQYFGPGTRLTVL.

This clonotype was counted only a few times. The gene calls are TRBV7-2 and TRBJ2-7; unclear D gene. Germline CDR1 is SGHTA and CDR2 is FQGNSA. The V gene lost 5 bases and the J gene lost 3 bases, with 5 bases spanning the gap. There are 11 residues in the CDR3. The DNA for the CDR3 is TGTGCCAGCAGCAACTTCTACGAGCAGTACTTC. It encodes CASSNFYEQYF.

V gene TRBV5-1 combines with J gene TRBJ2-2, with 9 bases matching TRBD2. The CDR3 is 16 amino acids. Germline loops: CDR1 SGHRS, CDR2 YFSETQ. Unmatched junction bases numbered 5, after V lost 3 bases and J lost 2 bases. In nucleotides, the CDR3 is TGCGCCAGCAGCTGGCGGACTAGCGCTAACACCGGGGAGCTGTTTTTT. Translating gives CASSWRTSANTGELFF.

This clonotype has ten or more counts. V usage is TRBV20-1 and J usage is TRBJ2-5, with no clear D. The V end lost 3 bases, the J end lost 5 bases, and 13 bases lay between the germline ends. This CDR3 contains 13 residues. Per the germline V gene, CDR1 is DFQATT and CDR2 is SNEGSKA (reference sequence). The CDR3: CSASRTASETQYF. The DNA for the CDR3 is TGCAGTGCTAGTCGGACCGCCTCGGAGACCCAGTACTTC.

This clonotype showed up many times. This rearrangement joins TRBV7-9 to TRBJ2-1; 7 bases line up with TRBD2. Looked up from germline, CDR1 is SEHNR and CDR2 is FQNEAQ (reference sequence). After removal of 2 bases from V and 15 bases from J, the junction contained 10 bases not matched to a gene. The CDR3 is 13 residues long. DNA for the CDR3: TGTGCCAGCAGCTTATCATCTGCACTAGCGTCGTTCTTC. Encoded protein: CASSLSSALASFF.

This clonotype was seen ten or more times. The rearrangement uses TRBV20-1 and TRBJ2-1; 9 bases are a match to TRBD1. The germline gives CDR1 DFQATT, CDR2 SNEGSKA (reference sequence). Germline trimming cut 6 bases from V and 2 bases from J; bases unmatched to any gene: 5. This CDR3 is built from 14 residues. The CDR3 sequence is CSAQDRGTYNEQFF. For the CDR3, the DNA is TGCAGTGCGCAAGACAGGGGGACCTACAATGAGCAGTTCTTC.

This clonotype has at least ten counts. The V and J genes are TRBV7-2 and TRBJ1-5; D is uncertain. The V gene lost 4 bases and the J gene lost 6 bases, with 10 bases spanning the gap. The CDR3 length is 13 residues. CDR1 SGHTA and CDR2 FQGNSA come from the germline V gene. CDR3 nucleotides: TGTGCCAGCAGCTCCTCGTACGGTCAGCCCCAGCATTTT. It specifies CASSSSYGQPQHF. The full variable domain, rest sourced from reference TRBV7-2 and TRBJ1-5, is GAGVSQSPSNKVTEKGKDVELRCDPISGHTALYWYRQSLGQGLEFLIYFQGNSAPDKSGLPSDRFSAERTGGSVSTLTIQRTQQEDSAVYLCASSSSYGQPQHFGDGTRLSIL.

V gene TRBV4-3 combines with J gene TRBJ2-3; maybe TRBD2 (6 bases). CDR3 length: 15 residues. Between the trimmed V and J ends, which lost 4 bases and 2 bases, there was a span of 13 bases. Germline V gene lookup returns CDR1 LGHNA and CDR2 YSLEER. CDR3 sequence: CASSPVGLYTDTQYF. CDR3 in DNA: TGCGCCAGCAGCCCAGTGGGACTCTACACAGATACGCAGTATTTT.

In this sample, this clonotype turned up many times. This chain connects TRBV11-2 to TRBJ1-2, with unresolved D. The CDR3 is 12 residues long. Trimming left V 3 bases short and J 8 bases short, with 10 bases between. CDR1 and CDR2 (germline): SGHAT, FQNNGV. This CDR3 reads CASSFGPGGYTF. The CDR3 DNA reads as TGTGCCAGCAGCTTCGGCCCGGGGGGCTACACCTTC.

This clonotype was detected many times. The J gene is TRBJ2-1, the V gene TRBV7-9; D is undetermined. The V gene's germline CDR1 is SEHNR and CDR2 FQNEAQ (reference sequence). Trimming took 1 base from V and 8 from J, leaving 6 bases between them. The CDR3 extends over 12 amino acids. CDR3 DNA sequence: TGTGCCAGCAGCTTAGTTGGGTATGAGCAGTTCTTC. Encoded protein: CASSLVGYEQFF.

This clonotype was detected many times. This chain's CDR3 is CSAQDYHKETQYF. The CDR3 DNA is TGCAGTGCTCAGGACTATCACAAAGAGACCCAGTACTTC. The chain joins TRBV20-1 to TRBJ2-5; a weak D match, TRBD2 (6 bases). Germline loops: CDR1 DFQATT, CDR2 SNEGSKA (reference sequence). Trimming cost V 5 bases and J 3 bases, with 13 bases left between them. This CDR3 is built from 13 residues.